The rows below give T cell receptor beta chains drawn from one sample of a study of T-cell reconstitution after alpha-beta-depleted transplantation in children. A single record per CDR3 protein comes from TCRdb applying MiXCR to the PCR reads. Counted here are just over 950,000 distinct CDR3 sequences, about 31% occurring once; the ten biggest clones make up 28%. The material was PBMCs, mostly from graft donor cells, obtained 360 days after TCRalphabeta/CD19-depleted stem cell transplant. Receptors originate from a boy younger than two who had a stem cell transplant for SCID, so the T cells may come from the graft donor. Both conserved end residues are part of each CDR3. Each record gives: V gene, J gene, clone size, D gene, CDR3 DNA, CDR3 protein. The D gene is left open where the match is weak. Clone size, where shown, is once, few, many, or a class for clones that have expanded.

TRBV10-3	TRBJ2-7	few	-	TGTGCCATCAGTGATCCCCCCGGTGGGGGGTTAGGCTACGAGCAGTACTTC	CAISDPPGGGLGYEQYF
TRBV20-1	TRBJ2-1	-	TRBD2	TGCAGTGCTGGTGGCGGGGGGGATACTTACAATGAGCAGTTCTTC	CSAGGGGDTYNEQFF
TRBV30	TRBJ2-1	-	-	TGTGCCAGGGCCTGGGTGGGCGAGCAGTTCTTC	CARAWVGEQFF
TRBV4-2	TRBJ2-4	few	TRBD1	TGTGCCAGCAGCCAAGATTTAGGGGGCTGGAAAAACATTCAGTACTTC	CASSQDLGGWKNIQYF
TRBV20-1	TRBJ2-3	-	TRBD2	TGCAGTGCGGCGAGGGTAGTAGCGGGGTCACTCCACACAGATACGCAGTATTTT	CSAARVVAGSLHTDTQYF
TRBV7-3	TRBJ2-3	-	TRBD2	TGTGCCAGCAGCTTATGGGTAGCGGGGGGAATCACAGATACGCAGTATTTT	CASSLWVAGGITDTQYF
TRBV3-1	TRBJ2-7	-	-	TGTGCCAGCAGCCAATTACGGGACGCCCCGTTAGGGCAGTACTTC	CASSQLRDAPLGQYF
TRBV6-2/TRBV6-3	TRBJ2-7	-	-	TGTGCCAGCAGGACGCGTGGGAAGGCCTACGAGCAGTACTTC	CASRTRGKAYEQYF
TRBV29-1	TRBJ2-1	few	-	TGCAGCGTGCCGGCAGGGTACAATGAGCAGTTCTTC	CSVPAGYNEQFF
TRBV9	TRBJ2-5	-	-	TGTGCCAGCAGCGTTGGGCTAGAAAGACCCCAAGAGACCCAGTACTTC	CASSVGLERPQETQYF
TRBV12-3/TRBV12-4	TRBJ1-2	-	-	TGTGCCAGCAGTCCAGGCCGCGCCAGGGTCTATGGCTACACCTTC	CASSPGRARVYGYTF
TRBV7-3	TRBJ2-1	-	-	TGTGCCAGCAGCACTCGGACAGCCCATGAGCAGTTCTTC	CASSTRTAHEQFF
TRBV29-1	TRBJ2-5	few	-	TGCAGTTTCCGAAGAACGGGGGCGAGCGGAGAGACCCAGTACTTC	CSFRRTGASGETQYF
TRBV9	TRBJ2-3	-	-	TGTGCCAGCAGCGCCTTGGACTCCGCTGCGGATACGCAGTATTTT	CASSALDSAADTQYF
TRBV5-6	TRBJ1-5	-	-	TGTGCCAGCAGCTTGGGTATGTTTAGCAATCAGCCCCAGCATTTT	CASSLGMFSNQPQHF
TRBV12-3/TRBV12-4	TRBJ2-1	few	-	TGTGCCAGCAGACCCAGACTGGAGGTCCTCCCGCACAATGAGCAGTTCTTC	CASRPRLEVLPHNEQFF
TRBV5-1	TRBJ2-1	many	TRBD2	TGCGCCAGCAGCATCCCGTTTGGTACTAGCGGGGCCTACAATGAGCAGTTCTTC	CASSIPFGTSGAYNEQFF
TRBV5-6	TRBJ2-1	once	TRBD2	TGTGCCAGCAGCCCGGGACTAGCGTTGGTTGAGCAGTTCTTC	CASSPGLALVEQFF
TRBV7-2	TRBJ1-1	-	TRBD1	TGTGCCAGCAGCCCTACGAACAGGGGGTCTCCCTTAACTGAAGCTTTCTTT	CASSPTNRGSPLTEAFF
TRBV7-9	TRBJ2-7	few	TRBD1	TGTGCCAGCAGCTTTCAGACAGGGGCCTACGAGCAGTACTTC	CASSFQTGAYEQYF
TRBV12-3/TRBV12-4	TRBJ2-5	few	TRBD2	TGTGCCAGCAGTCCCAGACTAGCGGGGGAAGAGACCCAGTACTTC	CASSPRLAGEETQYF
TRBV11-2	TRBJ1-1	-	-	TGTGCCAGCAGCACTTTTGGGGCTTTCTTT	CASSTFGAFF
TRBV5-1	TRBJ2-1	few	TRBD2	TGCGCCAGCAGCTTGGTTCCCCAAGCGGGGAACAATGAGCAGTTCTTC	CASSLVPQAGNNEQFF
TRBV12-3/TRBV12-4	TRBJ1-2	-	-	TGTGCCAGCGGGCCGGCCCCTAGAGGCTACACCTTC	CASGPAPRGYTF
TRBV29-1	TRBJ1-1	few	-	TGCAGCGTCGGGACCCTTTCCCGGAACACTGAAGCTTTCTTT	CSVGTLSRNTEAFF
TRBV7-8	TRBJ1-3	few	-	TGTGCCAGCAGCTTAGGCCCCACCCTATCTGGAAACACCATATATTTT	CASSLGPTLSGNTIYF
TRBV11-2	TRBJ2-1	-	TRBD2	TGTGCCAGCAGCTTAAGGGTGGGAGGGCCCTACAATGAGCAGTTCTTC	CASSLRVGGPYNEQFF
TRBV4-1	TRBJ1-1	once	-	TGCGCCAGCAGCCAAGAGGAGGGGTTTTCGAACACTGAAGCTTTCTTT	CASSQEEGFSNTEAFF
TRBV12-3/TRBV12-4	TRBJ1-2	-	-	TGTGCCAGCAGGGCCCCCTCGGGGTTAAAGAACTATGGCTACACCTTC	CASRAPSGLKNYGYTF
TRBV6-1	TRBJ1-1	few	-	TGTGCCAGCAGTACCTCCCCAGGGTCCCTAAACACTGAAGCTTTCTTT	CASSTSPGSLNTEAFF
TRBV15	TRBJ2-3	-	-	TGTGCCACCAGCAGAGATCGTGGGAAGACGTACACAGATACGCAGTATTTT	CATSRDRGKTYTDTQYF
TRBV6-5	TRBJ1-2	-	TRBD1	TGTGCCAGCAGTTACTCGATAGCCAGGGGGATCTATGGCTACACCTTC	CASSYSIARGIYGYTF
TRBV5-1	TRBJ2-1	few	-	TGCGCCAGCAGCTTGGCCGCAGTAAATGAGCAGTTCTTC	CASSLAAVNEQFF
TRBV29-1	TRBJ2-1	once	TRBD2	TGCAGCGTGAAAAACCCGGGACTAGCGGGGGGGCCGTACAATGAGCAGTTCTTC	CSVKNPGLAGGPYNEQFF
TRBV11-2	TRBJ1-3	few	-	TGTGCCAGCAGCCCTTTGGGTGGGGCTACCTTCTCTGGAAACACCATATATTTT	CASSPLGGATFSGNTIYF
TRBV4-2	TRBJ2-1	many	-	TGTGCCAGCAGCCCTAGCCCCTCCGACAGGCGACATGAGCAGTTCTTC	CASSPSPSDRRHEQFF
TRBV12-3/TRBV12-4	TRBJ2-2	few	-	TGTGCCAGCAGGTCTCAGGGGGGGGCCGGGACCGGGGAGCTGTTTTTT	CASRSQGGAGTGELFF
TRBV20-1	TRBJ1-1	once	-	TGCAGTGCTAGAGCGAGTCCGAACACTGAAGCTTTCTTT	CSARASPNTEAFF
TRBV28	TRBJ1-1	many	-	TGTGCCAGCAGTTTAGTTCCCACTGAAGCTTTCTTT	CASSLVPTEAFF
TRBV10-3	TRBJ1-2	-	-	TGTGCCATCAACCAAGCCCGGGCCCCTGGCTCTCGGGATGGCTACACCTTC	CAINQARAPGSRDGYTF
TRBV7-7	TRBJ2-1	-	TRBD2	TGTGCCAGCAGCTTAGGGTTAGCGGGGATACAGTTCTTC	CASSLGLAGIQFF
TRBV28	TRBJ1-5	-	-	TGTGCCAGCAGTTTCGCGCCTGCTCAGCCCCAGCATTTT	CASSFAPAQPQHF
TRBV5-6	TRBJ2-5	-	-	TGTGCCAGCAGCCTAGTCCCTGTAGGCAAGGGAACCCAGTACTTC	CASSLVPVGKGTQYF
TRBV10-3	TRBJ2-1	-	-	TGTGCCATCAGTGATAAAGGGTCCTACAATGAGCAGTTCTTC	CAISDKGSYNEQFF
TRBV12-3/TRBV12-4	TRBJ2-2	few	-	TGTGCCAGCAGTTCCGGGGCGTTATGGCCCGGGGAGCTGTTTTTT	CASSSGALWPGELFF
TRBV4-3	TRBJ2-7	-	-	TGCGCCAGCAGCCTCTACAACTACAGGGGAGGGACCTACGAGCAGTACTTC	CASSLYNYRGGTYEQYF
TRBV20-1	TRBJ2-7	few	TRBD2	TGCAGTGCTACCGAAGCGGGGTACGAGCAGTACTTC	CSATEAGYEQYF
TRBV12-3/TRBV12-4	TRBJ2-2	-	-	TGTGCCAGCAGTTCTCAAAACAGGGTTGGGAACACCGGGGAGCTGTTTTTT	CASSSQNRVGNTGELFF
TRBV19	TRBJ1-1	-	-	TGTGCCAGTAGTATAGCCCCACAGGGATCGGGGACTGAAGCTTTCTTT	CASSIAPQGSGTEAFF
TRBV4-1	TRBJ1-5	few	-	TGCGCCAGCAGCCAAGATCTCTCCTTGCGCAATCAGCCCCAGCATTTT	CASSQDLSLRNQPQHF
TRBV9	TRBJ2-3	once	TRBD1	TGTGCCAGCAGCGTAGTCCCGACAGGGTGGGCAGATACGCAGTATTTT	CASSVVPTGWADTQYF
TRBV11-1	TRBJ1-2	-	-	TGTGCCAGCAGCGCAACAGGGCTCCCCTATGGCTACACCTTC	CASSATGLPYGYTF
TRBV7-6	TRBJ2-1	once	TRBD2	TGTGCCAGCAGCTTAAAGATCGGGGGGGGTTCCTACAATGAGCAGTTCTTC	CASSLKIGGGSYNEQFF
TRBV27	TRBJ2-2	-	TRBD1	TGTGCCAGCAGTATGGGACAGCTTGAAGCCGGGGAGCTGTTTTTT	CASSMGQLEAGELFF
TRBV2	TRBJ2-3	few	TRBD2	TGTGCCAGCAGGCACCGGGACCCGGGAGGAGATACGCAGTATTTT	CASRHRDPGGDTQYF